A selection of T cell receptor beta chains follows, all from one sample in a study of early T cells in non-severe SARS-CoV-2 infection. TCRdb ran MiXCR on the 5' RACE reads and lists one entry per CDR3 protein. The sample has 90,000 to 120,000 distinct CDR3 sequences; around 10% are singletons. Sequencing was carried out using whole blood. These receptors were taken from an adult who was a healthcare worker with PCR-confirmed SARS-CoV-2 infection or an uninfected control (not recorded which). Each CDR3 is given with its conserved first and last residue. The D gene is left open where the match is weak. Rows give clone size only sometimes, using once, few, many, or a class for an expanded clone.

j_gene: TRBJ2-7
abundance: many
d_gene: TRBD1
v_gene: TRBV7-2
CDR3nt: TGTGCCAGCAGCTTTGACAGGGCGGACGAGCAGTACTTC
CDR3aa: CASSFDRADEQYF

j_gene: TRBJ2-3
abundance: .
d_gene: .
v_gene: TRBV7-2
CDR3nt: TGTGCCAGCAGCTTCATTTCCGATACGCAGTATTTT
CDR3aa: CASSFISDTQYF

j_gene: TRBJ2-1
abundance: many
d_gene: TRBD2
v_gene: TRBV12-3/TRBV12-4
CDR3nt: TGTGCCAGCAGTTTAATGACTAGCAGACCCATCGAGCAGTTCTTC
CDR3aa: CASSLMTSRPIEQFF

j_gene: TRBJ2-3
abundance: .
d_gene: .
v_gene: TRBV5-6
CDR3nt: TGTGCCAGCAGCTTGCTTGGGACAAAATCCATGCGGCAGTATTTT
CDR3aa: CASSLLGTKSMRQYF

j_gene: TRBJ2-6
abundance: .
d_gene: TRBD1
v_gene: TRBV6-4
CDR3nt: TGTGCCAGCAGCTCCGGGACAGGGACTGGGGCCAACGTCCTGACTTTC
CDR3aa: CASSSGTGTGANVLTF

j_gene: TRBJ1-2
abundance: many
d_gene: .
v_gene: TRBV20-1
CDR3nt: TGCAGTGCCTGGGGCACTAACTATGGCTACACCTTC
CDR3aa: CSAWGTNYGYTF

j_gene: TRBJ2-5
abundance: many
d_gene: TRBD2
v_gene: TRBV7-6
CDR3nt: TGTGCCAGCAGCCCGGGCCGGCGGGTAGCGGGGTTACAAGAGACCCAGTACTTC
CDR3aa: CASSPGRRVAGLQETQYF

j_gene: TRBJ2-7
abundance: many
d_gene: .
v_gene: TRBV20-1
CDR3nt: TGCAGTGCTAGAAAGTCCGCAGGGTCCTACGAGCAGTACTTC
CDR3aa: CSARKSAGSYEQYF

j_gene: TRBJ2-7
abundance: .
d_gene: TRBD1
v_gene: TRBV6-5
CDR3nt: TGTGCCAGCAGAAGACTCCGGGACAGGGACTCCTACGAGCAGTACTTC
CDR3aa: CASRRLRDRDSYEQYF

j_gene: TRBJ2-5
abundance: .
d_gene: .
v_gene: TRBV12-3/TRBV12-4
CDR3nt: TGTGCCAGCAGTTTAGGGGTACAAGAGACCCAGTACTTC
CDR3aa: CASSLGVQETQYF

j_gene: TRBJ2-2
abundance: many
d_gene: TRBD1
v_gene: TRBV10-3
CDR3nt: TGTGCCATCGGACAACCGGGACAGGGTATCGGGGAGCTGTTTTTT
CDR3aa: CAIGQPGQGIGELFF

j_gene: TRBJ2-2
abundance: few
d_gene: .
v_gene: TRBV4-3
CDR3nt: TGCGCCAGCAGCCAAGGGGCGGGGCGTTCGGGTACCGGGGAGCTGTTTTTT
CDR3aa: CASSQGAGRSGTGELFF

j_gene: TRBJ2-1
abundance: many
d_gene: TRBD1
v_gene: TRBV14
CDR3nt: TGTGCCAGCAGCAGAGTACAGGGGTTTGAGCAGTTCTTC
CDR3aa: CASSRVQGFEQFF

j_gene: TRBJ1-1
abundance: many
d_gene: .
v_gene: TRBV3-1
CDR3nt: TGTGCCAGCAGCCAGTCGGACGGGAACACTGAAGCTTTCTTT
CDR3aa: CASSQSDGNTEAFF

j_gene: TRBJ2-7
abundance: few
d_gene: TRBD2
v_gene: TRBV7-2
CDR3nt: TGTGCCAGCAGCTTAGCGCAGCGGGAGATAGGGGGCGAGCAGTACTTC
CDR3aa: CASSLAQREIGGEQYF

j_gene: TRBJ2-1
abundance: many
d_gene: .
v_gene: TRBV14
CDR3nt: TGTGCCAGCAGCCGATTCGGGAGCCGGACCAATGAGCAGTTCTTC
CDR3aa: CASSRFGSRTNEQFF

j_gene: TRBJ2-3
abundance: many
d_gene: .
v_gene: TRBV7-9
CDR3nt: TGTGCCAGCAGCTTAGGGGACGGATCTAGCACAGATACGCAGTATTTT
CDR3aa: CASSLGDGSSTDTQYF

j_gene: TRBJ1-1
abundance: .
d_gene: .
v_gene: TRBV28
CDR3nt: TGTGCCGCCGAGGGAGGGAACACTGAAGCTTTCTTT
CDR3aa: CAAEGGNTEAFF

j_gene: TRBJ1-1
abundance: many
d_gene: .
v_gene: TRBV18
CDR3nt: TGTGCCAGCTCACCAATCCGGGACACCGCTGAAGCTTTCTTT
CDR3aa: CASSPIRDTAEAFF

j_gene: TRBJ2-7
abundance: .
d_gene: TRBD2
v_gene: TRBV7-8
CDR3nt: TGTGCCAGCAGCCCCTCGACTAGCAGGAGTTGGGAGCAGTACTTC
CDR3aa: CASSPSTSRSWEQYF

j_gene: TRBJ2-1
abundance: few
d_gene: TRBD2
v_gene: TRBV7-2
CDR3nt: TGTGCCAGCAGCCGACTAGCTACGAGGGTTAATTCCTACAATGAGCAGTTCTTC
CDR3aa: CASSRLATRVNSYNEQFF

j_gene: TRBJ2-2
abundance: many
d_gene: .
v_gene: TRBV5-6
CDR3nt: TGTGCCAGCAGCTTTGGGGGAGCGGCAGGGCGTGTTGTGGCCGGGGAGCTGTTTTTT
CDR3aa: CASSFGGAAGRVVAGELFF

j_gene: TRBJ1-3
abundance: many
d_gene: .
v_gene: TRBV5-5
CDR3nt: TGTGCCAGCAGCTTGTGGATCGGAGTCTCTGGAAACACCATATATTTT
CDR3aa: CASSLWIGVSGNTIYF

j_gene: TRBJ2-1
abundance: .
d_gene: .
v_gene: TRBV2
CDR3nt: TGTGCCAGGGAGGTAAAGGGTTTCTCGGGGTCCTACAATGAGCAGTTCTTC
CDR3aa: CAREVKGFSGSYNEQFF

j_gene: TRBJ1-5
abundance: once
d_gene: .
v_gene: TRBV28
CDR3nt: TGTGCCAGCAGCCCCGACAGAACATACCAGCCCCAGCATTTT
CDR3aa: CASSPDRTYQPQHF

j_gene: TRBJ2-3
abundance: .
d_gene: .
v_gene: TRBV30
CDR3nt: TGTGCCTGGAATGCGACAGGCGGCACAGATACGCAGTATTTT
CDR3aa: CAWNATGGTDTQYF

j_gene: TRBJ2-3
abundance: many
d_gene: TRBD2
v_gene: TRBV19
CDR3nt: TGTGCCAGTAGTATAGCAAGGGCTAGCGGAGGCACAGATACGCAGTATTTT
CDR3aa: CASSIARASGGTDTQYF

j_gene: TRBJ2-3
abundance: few
d_gene: .
v_gene: TRBV29-1
CDR3nt: TGCAGCGTTGAAAGACAAGATACGCAGTATTTT
CDR3aa: CSVERQDTQYF

j_gene: TRBJ2-7
abundance: .
d_gene: .
v_gene: TRBV20-1
CDR3nt: TGCAGTGCTAGGGTCTCCGGGATCCCCACCTACGAGCAGTACTTC
CDR3aa: CSARVSGIPTYEQYF

j_gene: TRBJ2-7
abundance: many
d_gene: .
v_gene: TRBV10-3
CDR3nt: TGTGCCATCAGCAGGACCAAACCTGGGGATTACGAGCAGTACTTC
CDR3aa: CAISRTKPGDYEQYF

j_gene: TRBJ1-1
abundance: .
d_gene: .
v_gene: TRBV4-3
CDR3nt: TGCGCCAGCAGCCAAGAGTCTGCAGCCTCGAACACTGAAGCTTTCTTT
CDR3aa: CASSQESAASNTEAFF

j_gene: TRBJ2-5
abundance: many
d_gene: .
v_gene: TRBV21-1
CDR3nt: TGTGCCAGCAGCGCCCGGACACGCCAAGAGACCCAGTACTTC
CDR3aa: CASSARTRQETQYF

j_gene: TRBJ2-3
abundance: .
d_gene: TRBD2
v_gene: TRBV7-9
CDR3nt: TGTGCCAGCAGCCACCCTACTAGCGGGAGCTCAGATACGCAGTATTTT
CDR3aa: CASSHPTSGSSDTQYF

j_gene: TRBJ2-1
abundance: few
d_gene: TRBD2
v_gene: TRBV4-1
CDR3nt: TGCGCCAGCAGCCAAGAGGGATTACTAGCGGGAGGGGATGAGCAGTTCTTC
CDR3aa: CASSQEGLLAGGDEQFF

j_gene: TRBJ1-1
abundance: few
d_gene: .
v_gene: TRBV5-5
CDR3nt: TGTGCCAGCAACGGTGGGTCAGGGTACACTGAAGCTTTCTTT
CDR3aa: CASNGGSGYTEAFF

j_gene: TRBJ2-3
abundance: few
d_gene: .
v_gene: TRBV9
CDR3nt: TGTGCCAGCCGGGGGGCCACAGATACGCAGTATTTT
CDR3aa: CASRGATDTQYF

j_gene: TRBJ1-5
abundance: few
d_gene: .
v_gene: TRBV6-5
CDR3nt: TGTGCCAGCAGTGCCGGGGCCCGCAATCAGCCCCAGCATTTT
CDR3aa: CASSAGARNQPQHF

j_gene: TRBJ1-2
abundance: few
d_gene: TRBD1
v_gene: TRBV12-5
CDR3nt: TGTGCTAGTGGTTTGTCGACAGGGGAAGGCTACACCTTC
CDR3aa: CASGLSTGEGYTF

j_gene: TRBJ2-1
abundance: few
d_gene: .
v_gene: TRBV12-3/TRBV12-4
CDR3nt: TGTGCCAGCAGTTACCTCGATGAGCAGTTCTTC
CDR3aa: CASSYLDEQFF

j_gene: TRBJ2-7
abundance: few
d_gene: .
v_gene: TRBV13
CDR3nt: TGTGCCAGCAGCGGGGGGACCGGCGAGCAGTACTTC
CDR3aa: CASSGGTGEQYF

j_gene: TRBJ2-3
abundance: .
d_gene: .
v_gene: TRBV9
CDR3nt: TGTGCCAGCAGCTCCGGCGGTCGCACAGATACGCAGTATTTT
CDR3aa: CASSSGGRTDTQYF

j_gene: TRBJ1-1
abundance: many
d_gene: .
v_gene: TRBV7-2
CDR3nt: TGTGCCAGCCATACCCCGATTATCGATGGGAAAGCTTTCTTT
CDR3aa: CASHTPIIDGKAFF

j_gene: TRBJ2-1
abundance: few
d_gene: .
v_gene: TRBV18
CDR3nt: TGTGCCAGCTCACCACAGGGATGGTCGTACAATGAGCAGTTCTTC
CDR3aa: CASSPQGWSYNEQFF

j_gene: TRBJ2-4
abundance: .
d_gene: TRBD2
v_gene: TRBV7-8
CDR3nt: TGTGCCAGCAGCCAAGTACGGGGAGGGGAAAACATTCAGTACTTC
CDR3aa: CASSQVRGGENIQYF

j_gene: TRBJ2-3
abundance: many
d_gene: .
v_gene: TRBV20-1
CDR3nt: TGCAGTGCTAGTCGGGGTCCTGATACGCAGTATTTT
CDR3aa: CSASRGPDTQYF

j_gene: TRBJ1-2
abundance: .
d_gene: .
v_gene: TRBV20-1
CDR3nt: TGCAGTGCTAGAGATGGGGGAAGGGGCTATGGCTACACCTTC
CDR3aa: CSARDGGRGYGYTF

j_gene: TRBJ2-2
abundance: .
d_gene: TRBD2
v_gene: TRBV6-5
CDR3nt: TGTGCCAGCAGTTACTCTGTGGCGGGAGGACGGTCCACCGGGGAGCTGTTTTTT
CDR3aa: CASSYSVAGGRSTGELFF

j_gene: TRBJ2-5
abundance: few
d_gene: .
v_gene: TRBV6-5
CDR3nt: TGTGCCAGCAGCCACCGGGGATCAGAGACCCAGTACTTC
CDR3aa: CASSHRGSETQYF

j_gene: TRBJ2-3
abundance: many
d_gene: .
v_gene: TRBV7-2
CDR3nt: TGTGCCAGCAGCGCAGCGGTCGAAGATACGCAGTATTTT
CDR3aa: CASSAAVEDTQYF

j_gene: TRBJ1-2
abundance: many
d_gene: .
v_gene: TRBV4-1
CDR3nt: TGCGCCAGCAGCCAATCCCGGGACATTGATGGCTACACCTTC
CDR3aa: CASSQSRDIDGYTF

j_gene: TRBJ2-7
abundance: .
d_gene: .
v_gene: TRBV2
CDR3nt: TGTGCCAGCAGTGAAGCGGGGGCCTACCCCTACGAGCAGTACTTC
CDR3aa: CASSEAGAYPYEQYF

j_gene: TRBJ2-5
abundance: few
d_gene: .
v_gene: TRBV5-1
CDR3nt: TGCGCCAGCAGCTTGACGGGACTAGAGACCCAGTACTTC
CDR3aa: CASSLTGLETQYF

j_gene: TRBJ1-1
abundance: few
d_gene: TRBD1
v_gene: TRBV18
CDR3nt: TGTGCCAGCTCACGCGGGACAGTTCCGAACACTGAAGCTTTCTTT
CDR3aa: CASSRGTVPNTEAFF

j_gene: TRBJ1-5
abundance: many
d_gene: .
v_gene: TRBV19
CDR3nt: TGTGCCAGCCTCGGGACATTCGGTCAGCCCCAGCATTTT
CDR3aa: CASLGTFGQPQHF

j_gene: TRBJ2-5
abundance: .
d_gene: .
v_gene: TRBV11-2
CDR3nt: TGTGCCAGCAGCTTTACTTTGGGCAGCCAACAAGAGACCCAGTACTTC
CDR3aa: CASSFTLGSQQETQYF

j_gene: TRBJ2-3
abundance: few
d_gene: TRBD2
v_gene: TRBV28
CDR3nt: TGTGCCAGCAGTTTGCTAGCGGGAGGGGAGGGTACGCAGTATTTT
CDR3aa: CASSLLAGGEGTQYF

j_gene: TRBJ2-1
abundance: .
d_gene: TRBD1
v_gene: TRBV24-1
CDR3nt: TGTGCCACCAGTGACCCCGGGACAGGGTTCATCAATAAGCAGTTCTTC
CDR3aa: CATSDPGTGFINKQFF

j_gene: TRBJ2-1
abundance: many
d_gene: TRBD2
v_gene: TRBV6-2/TRBV6-3
CDR3nt: TGTGCCAGCAGTTACGGCCGACTAGCGAGGAATGTCGATGAGCAGTTCTTC
CDR3aa: CASSYGRLARNVDEQFF